Given below is one TCR beta chain in context. The antigen is undetermined. The sample belongs to a study of T cell responses to AZD1222 COVID-19 vaccine. The study, taken as a whole, reports: Compared with day 0, the breadth and depth of the Spike-specific TCR repertoire rose significantly after two doses of AZD1222. The reported proportion of spike-specific TCRs targeting unmutated variant regions was nearly half.

Assay used: immunoSEQ multiplex PCR; TCRdb lists only in-frame clones, some missing. The table records more than 80,000 clones, 80% to 90% of them present only once. The CDR3 loop spans 13 amino acids. The germline V gene encodes CDR1 LGHDT and CDR2 YNNKEL (reference sequence). J lost 12 bases, V lost 3 bases, and 6 bases had no gene match. The sequence derives from an adult in good health. The chain employs TRBV3-1 (or the pseudogene TRBV3-2) and TRBJ1-3, with 9 positions matching TRBD1. The sequencing used peripheral blood, collected on day 0 of MenACWY control vaccination. The CDR3: CASSQETGGNIYF. The CDR3 DNA reads TGTGCCAGCAGCCAGGAGACAGGGGGTAACATATATTTT.